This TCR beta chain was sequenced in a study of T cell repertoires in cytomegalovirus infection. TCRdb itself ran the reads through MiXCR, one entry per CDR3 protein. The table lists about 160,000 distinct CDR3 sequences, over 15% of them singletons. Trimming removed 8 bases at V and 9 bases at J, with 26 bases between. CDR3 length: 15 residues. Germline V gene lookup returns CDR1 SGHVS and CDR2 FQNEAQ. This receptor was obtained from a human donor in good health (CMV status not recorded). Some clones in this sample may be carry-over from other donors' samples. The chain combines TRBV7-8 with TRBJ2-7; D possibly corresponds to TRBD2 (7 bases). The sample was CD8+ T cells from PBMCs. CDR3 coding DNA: TGTGCCAGCGCCCAATCGAGGGGGGATCGGGAGGTGCAGTACTTC. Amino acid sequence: CASAQSRGDREVQYF.